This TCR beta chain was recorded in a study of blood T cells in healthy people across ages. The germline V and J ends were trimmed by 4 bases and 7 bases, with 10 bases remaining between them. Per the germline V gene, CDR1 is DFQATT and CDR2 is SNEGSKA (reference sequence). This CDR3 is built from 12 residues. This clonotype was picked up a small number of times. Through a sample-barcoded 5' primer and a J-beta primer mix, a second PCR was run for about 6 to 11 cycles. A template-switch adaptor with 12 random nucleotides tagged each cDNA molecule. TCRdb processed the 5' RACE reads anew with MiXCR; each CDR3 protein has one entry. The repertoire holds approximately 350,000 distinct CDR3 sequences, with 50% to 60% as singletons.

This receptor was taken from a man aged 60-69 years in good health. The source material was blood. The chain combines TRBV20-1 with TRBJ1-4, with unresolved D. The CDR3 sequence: CSAMDSFEKLFF. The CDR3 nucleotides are TGCAGTGCTATGGATTCGTTTGAAAAACTGTTTTTT.